Following are 18 T cell receptor beta chains from one sample sequenced in a study of regulatory T cells in long-lasting Graves disease. Sample time point: persistent/refractory GD, antithyroid drugs over 5 years with positive TRAb. PBMC-extracted RNA yielded the TCR library. Arm-PCR of CDR3 regions and iRepertoire HTBI primers were used to build TCR beta libraries. TCRdb re-analysed the multiplex PCR reads in MiXCR, keeping a single row per CDR3 protein. Of 400,000 or so distinct CDR3 sequences listed, roughly a quarter are singletons. Specimen: peripheral blood mononuclear cells (PBMCs), collected when the disease was refractory, from a patient treated with antithyroid drugs. The source of these receptors is a female donor with Graves disease.

This clonotype appeared a few times. CDR3: CASSLRSGGPDEQYF. In nucleotides, the CDR3 is TGTGCCAGCAGCTTAAGGTCGGGAGGGCCCGACGAGCAGTACTTC. The chain joins TRBV7-9 to TRBJ2-7, with TRBD2 matching 8 bases. Germline lookup yields CDR1 SEHNR and CDR2 FQNEAQ (reference sequence). The CDR3 runs 15 residues. V shed 2 bases, J shed 5 bases, and the junction held 8 bases outside the gene matches. The variable domain in full, completed from reference TRBV7-9 and TRBJ2-7, reads DTGVSQNPRHKITKRGQNVTFRCDPISEHNRLYWYRQTLGQGPEFLTYFQNEAQLEKSRLLSDRFSAERPKGSFSTLEIQRTEQGDSAMYLCASSLRSGGPDEQYFGPGTRLTVT.

This chain uses TRBV7-2 with TRBJ1-5, with D unresolved. This CDR3 contains 16 residues. Germline V gene lookup returns CDR1 SGHTA and CDR2 FQGNSA. Trimming removed 5 bases at V and 3 bases at J, with 17 bases between. In DNA form, the CDR3 reads TGTGCCAGCAGCCCCTTTAGTTCTAAGGACAATCAGCCCCAGCATTTT. Its protein product is CASSPFSSKDNQPQHF.

This clonotype occurred many times. This rearrangement joins TRBV12-3 or TRBV12-4 to TRBJ2-7, with D possibly called TRBD1 or TRBD2 (5 bases each). V lost 6 bases and J lost 1, with 22 bases in between. The CDR3 has 17 residues. The CDR3 spells CASRNIGRGTRSYEQYF. CDR3 coding DNA: TGTGCCAGCAGGAATATTGGAAGGGGCACTAGATCCTACGAGCAGTACTTC.

The gene calls are TRBV30 and TRBJ1-1; possibly TRBD1 for D (5 bases). The germline V gene encodes CDR1 GTSNPN and CDR2 SVGIG (reference sequence). This CDR3 comprises 15 residues. Trimming took 1 base from V and 4 from J, leaving 16 bases between them. The CDR3 here is CAWSAWPGLSTEAFF. DNA of the CDR3: TGTGCCTGGAGTGCATGGCCGGGGCTGAGCACTGAAGCTTTCTTT.

This clonotype was observed at least ten times. The rearrangement joins TRBV28 to TRBJ2-7; tentatively, D is TRBD1 or TRBD2 (6 bases each). Germline CDR1 and CDR2: MDHEN and SYDVKM. Between the trimmed V and J ends, which lost 2 bases and 3 bases, there was a span of 14 bases. This CDR3 is built from 15 residues. Written as DNA, the CDR3 is TGTGCCAGCAGTTTAAGTGGAGGGGGAAGCTACGAGCAGTACTTC. Translating gives CASSLSGGGSYEQYF.

This clonotype was seen a handful of times. The chain couples TRBV19 to TRBJ2-5, with D possibly called TRBD1 or TRBD2 (5 bases each). CDR3 length: 14 amino acids. Trimming took 5 bases from V and 4 from J, leaving 14 bases between them. The germline gives CDR1 LNHDA, CDR2 SQIVND (reference sequence). CDR3 DNA: TGTGCCAGTAGTCTCGGGGCGAGCGGAGAGACCCAGTACTTC. Protein product: CASSLGASGETQYF.

This clonotype turned up a few times. The V and J genes are TRBV3-2 and TRBJ2-4; the D call in the table, TRBD1, was not verified against the DNA. TRBV3-2 is a pseudogene segment. This CDR3 region has 19 residues. The CDR3 here is CASSQPGPTEHLAKNIQYF. CDR3 nucleotides: TGTGCCAGCAGCCAGCCGGGACCAACCGAGCATCTAGCCAAAAACATTCAGTACTTC.

In this sample, this clonotype turned up many times. The rearrangement links TRBV2 to TRBJ1-5; no definite D call. V was cut by 2 bases and J by 3 bases, with 11 bases left in between. Looked up from germline, CDR1 is SNHLY and CDR2 is FYNNEI. The CDR3 spans 15 residues. In DNA form, the CDR3 reads TGTGCCAGCAGTGAAACCTTAGCCCCCAATCAGCCCCAGCATTTT. Translated, it gives CASSETLAPNQPQHF. Full variable domain (missing parts from reference TRBV2 and TRBJ1-5): EPEVTQTPSHQVTQMGQEVILRCVPISNHLYFYWYRQILGQKVEFLVSFYNNEISEKSEIFDDQFSVERPDGSNFTLKIRSTKLEDSAMYFCASSETLAPNQPQHFGDGTRLSIL.

This clonotype was observed a few times. This rearrangement joins TRBV6-1 to TRBJ2-7, with a possible D match to TRBD2 (5 bases). V lost 4 bases to trimming and J lost 1 base, with 11 bases between them. The CDR3 spans 14 residues. The germline gives CDR1 MNHNS, CDR2 SASEGT. Written as DNA, the CDR3 is TGTGCCAGCAGTGTCGGACTGTTTTCCTACGAGCAGTACTTC. Translating it yields CASSVGLFSYEQYF.

This clonotype was observed many times. This chain uses TRBV6-1 with TRBJ1-1; no clear D. The CDR3 runs to 13 residues. Per the germline V gene, CDR1 is MNHNS and CDR2 is SASEGT. V was clipped by 6 bases and J by 0 bases, with 8 bases between them. CDR3 bases: TGTGCCAGCAGGCCTGGTTTGAACACTGAAGCTTTCTTT. It translates to CASRPGLNTEAFF.

At least ten counts were recorded for this clonotype. This rearrangement joins TRBV7-8 to TRBJ2-5; 7 bases map to TRBD1. Germline trimming cut 1 base from V and 2 bases from J; bases unmatched to any gene: 4. Germline V gene lookup returns CDR1 SGHVS and CDR2 FQNEAQ. The CDR3 contains 15 residues. CDR3 sequence (DNA): TGTGCCAGCAGCTTAGTCGCCAGGGGGCAAGAGACCCAGTACTTC. This gives the protein CASSLVARGQETQYF.

The chain recombines TRBV19 with TRBJ1-2; D remains ambiguous. The V end was cut by 4 bases, the J end by 4 bases, with 10 bases between. CDR3 length: 13 residues. The V gene's germline CDR1 is LNHDA and CDR2 SQIVND (reference sequence). CDR3 nucleotides: TGTGCCAGTAGTAGGACCGAAATCTATGGCTACACCTTC. Translating it yields CASSRTEIYGYTF.

This clonotype has a handful of counts. A single base separates this from a much larger clone, so it may be a read error. The rearrangement joins TRBV6-1 to TRBJ2-6; 12 nucleotides line up with TRBD2. The germline gives CDR1 MNHNS, CDR2 SASEGT. This CDR3 has 15 amino acids. V lost 6 bases to trimming and J lost 3 bases; unmatched junction nucleotides: 0. As DNA, the CDR3 is TGTGCCAGCAGACTAGCGGGAGGTGGGGCCAACGTCCTGACTTTC. Its protein is CASRLAGGGANVLTF.

This clonotype was seen many times. The chain carries TRBV6-5 and TRBJ2-5; TRBD2 might be the D (6 bases). The CDR3 covers 14 residues. The ends were cut back, 2 bases at V and 7 bases at J, with 14 bases in the middle. In germline, CDR1 is MNHEY, CDR2 SVGAGI. This chain's CDR3 is CASSYSDFGGTQYF. CDR3 sequence (DNA): TGTGCCAGCAGTTACAGTGACTTCGGGGGGACCCAGTACTTC.

This clonotype came up many times. The chain couples TRBV28 to TRBJ1-3; D ambiguous. Trimming cost V 7 bases and J 8 bases, with 18 bases left between them. The CDR3 contains 14 residues. Looked up from germline, CDR1 is MDHEN and CDR2 is SYDVKM. CDR3 region: CASTPTGNGDTIYF. The CDR3 region has the DNA TGTGCCAGCACCCCCACCGGGAATGGGGACACCATATATTTT.

This clonotype has just a few counts. A read error may explain this, as a much larger clone is one base away. The chain combines TRBV28 with TRBJ2-6, with D possibly being TRBD1 (5 bases). This CDR3 is built from 16 residues. Germline V gene lookup returns CDR1 MDHEN and CDR2 SYDVKM. As DNA, the CDR3 is TGTGCCAGCAGTCAGGTACAACAAGCTGGGGCCAACGTCCCGACTTTC. Translating it yields CASSQVQQAGANVPTF.

The J gene is TRBJ2-7, the V gene TRBV30; 8 bases agree with TRBD1. CDR1 and CDR2 from the germline V gene are GTSNPN and SVGIG (reference sequence). V was clipped by 1 base and J by 2 bases; unmatched bases: 10. The CDR3 consists of 16 residues. The chain's CDR3 is CAWSGPRQGRTYEQYF. CDR3 sequence (DNA): TGTGCCTGGAGTGGTCCTCGACAGGGGAGGACCTACGAGCAGTACTTC.

This clonotype was counted once. V and J are TRBV12-3 or TRBV12-4 and TRBJ2-1, with TRBD1 matching 7 bases. There are 13 residues in the CDR3. V lost 11 bases to trimming and J lost 7 bases; unmatched junction nucleotides: 11. The chain's CDR3 is CAGRQGLWNEQFF. The DNA for the CDR3 is TGTGCCGGACGACAGGGCCTATGGAATGAGCAGTTCTTC.